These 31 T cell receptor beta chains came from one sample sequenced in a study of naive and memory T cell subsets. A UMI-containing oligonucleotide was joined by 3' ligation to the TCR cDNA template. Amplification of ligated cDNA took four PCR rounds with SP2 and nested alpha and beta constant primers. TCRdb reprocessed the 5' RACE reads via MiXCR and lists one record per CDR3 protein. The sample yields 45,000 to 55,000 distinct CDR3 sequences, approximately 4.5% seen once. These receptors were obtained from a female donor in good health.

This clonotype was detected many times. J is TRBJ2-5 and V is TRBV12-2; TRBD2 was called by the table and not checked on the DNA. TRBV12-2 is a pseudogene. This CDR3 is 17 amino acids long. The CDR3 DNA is TGTGCAAGTCGCTCCCCCGGGGAGCGGGAGGTTGCAGAGACCCAGTACTTC. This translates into CASRSPGEREVAETQYF.

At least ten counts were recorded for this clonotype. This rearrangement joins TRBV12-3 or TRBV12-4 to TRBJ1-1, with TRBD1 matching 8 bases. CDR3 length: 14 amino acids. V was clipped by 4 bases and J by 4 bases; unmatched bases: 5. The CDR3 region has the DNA TGTGCCAGCAGTTCCACCACAGGGGGCACTGAAGCTTTCTTT. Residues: CASSSTTGGTEAFF.

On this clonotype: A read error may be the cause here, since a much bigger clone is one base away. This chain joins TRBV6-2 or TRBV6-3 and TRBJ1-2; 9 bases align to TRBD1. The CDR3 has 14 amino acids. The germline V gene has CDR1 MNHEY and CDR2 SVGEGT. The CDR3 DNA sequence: TGTGCCAGCAGTCAGACGACAGGGGGGTATGGCTACAACTTC. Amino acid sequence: CASSQTTGGYGYNF.

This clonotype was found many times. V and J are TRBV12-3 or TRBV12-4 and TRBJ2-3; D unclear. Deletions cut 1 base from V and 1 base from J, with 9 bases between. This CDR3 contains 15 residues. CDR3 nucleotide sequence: TGTGCCAGCAGTTTAGGTGGCTGGGGCACAGATACGCAGTATTTT. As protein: CASSLGGWGTDTQYF.

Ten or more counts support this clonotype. The CDR3 DNA reads TGTGCCAGCAGTTTGGCCCCTGAACAAATCCATCCGTTCTTC. It translates to CASSLAPEQIHPFF. The chain is built from TRBV28 and TRBJ2-1, with D hard to call. This CDR3 has 14 amino acids. In germline, CDR1 is MDHEN, CDR2 SYDVKM. Trimming cost V 3 bases and J 15 bases, with 21 bases left between them.

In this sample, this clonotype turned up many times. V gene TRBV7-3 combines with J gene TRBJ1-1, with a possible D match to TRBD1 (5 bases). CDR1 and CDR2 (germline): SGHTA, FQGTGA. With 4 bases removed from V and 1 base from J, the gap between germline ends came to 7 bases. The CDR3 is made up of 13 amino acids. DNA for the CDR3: TGTGCCAGCAGCTCTGGGGCGAACACTGAAGCTTTCTTT. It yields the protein CASSSGANTEAFF.

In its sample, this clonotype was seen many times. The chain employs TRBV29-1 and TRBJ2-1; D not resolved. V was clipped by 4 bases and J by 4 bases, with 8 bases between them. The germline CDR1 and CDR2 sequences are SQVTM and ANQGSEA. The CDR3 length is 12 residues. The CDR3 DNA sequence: TGCAGCGTTGCGTCTGGGTACAATGAGCAGTTCTTC. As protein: CSVASGYNEQFF.

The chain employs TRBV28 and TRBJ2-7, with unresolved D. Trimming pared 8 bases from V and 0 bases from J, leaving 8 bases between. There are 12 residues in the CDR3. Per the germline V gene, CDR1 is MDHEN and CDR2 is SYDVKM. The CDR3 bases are TGTGCCAGCCTCTTCCCCTCCTACGAGCAGTACTTC. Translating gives CASLFPSYEQYF.

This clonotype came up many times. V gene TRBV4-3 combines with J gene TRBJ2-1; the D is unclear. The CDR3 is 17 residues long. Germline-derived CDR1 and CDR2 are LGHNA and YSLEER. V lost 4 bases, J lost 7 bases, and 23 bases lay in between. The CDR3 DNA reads TGCGCCAGCAGCCCGCTTCATATAGTTTCAGATTTGAATGAGCAGTTCTTC. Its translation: CASSPLHIVSDLNEQFF.

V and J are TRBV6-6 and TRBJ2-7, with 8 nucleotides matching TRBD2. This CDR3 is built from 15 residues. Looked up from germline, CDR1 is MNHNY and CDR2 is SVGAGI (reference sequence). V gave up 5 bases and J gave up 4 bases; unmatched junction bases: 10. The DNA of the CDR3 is TGTGCCAGCAGTCCCGGGGGGGCGGGGCCTTACGAGCAGTACTTC. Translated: CASSPGGAGPYEQYF.

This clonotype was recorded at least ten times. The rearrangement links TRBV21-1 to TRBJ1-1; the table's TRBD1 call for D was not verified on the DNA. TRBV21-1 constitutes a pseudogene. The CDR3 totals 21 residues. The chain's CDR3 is CASSIPVPSEGAMGYGTEAFF. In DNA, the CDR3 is TGTGCCAGCAGCATCCCCGTTCCATCGGAGGGGGCGATGGGGTATGGCACTGAAGCTTTCTTT.

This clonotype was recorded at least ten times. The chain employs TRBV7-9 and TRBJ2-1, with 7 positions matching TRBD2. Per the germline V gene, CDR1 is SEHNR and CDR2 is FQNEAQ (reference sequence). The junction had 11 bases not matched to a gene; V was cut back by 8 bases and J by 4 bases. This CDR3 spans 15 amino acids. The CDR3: CASSTGGGNYNEQFF. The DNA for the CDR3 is TGTGCCAGCTCGACGGGAGGCGGGAATTACAATGAGCAGTTCTTC.

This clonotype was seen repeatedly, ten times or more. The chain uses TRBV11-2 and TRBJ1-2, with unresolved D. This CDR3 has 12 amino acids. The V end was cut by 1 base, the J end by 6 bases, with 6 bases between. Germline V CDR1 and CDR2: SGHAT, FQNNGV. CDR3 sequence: CASSLGRNGYTF. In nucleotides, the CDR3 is TGTGCCAGCAGCTTAGGGCGTAATGGCTACACCTTC.

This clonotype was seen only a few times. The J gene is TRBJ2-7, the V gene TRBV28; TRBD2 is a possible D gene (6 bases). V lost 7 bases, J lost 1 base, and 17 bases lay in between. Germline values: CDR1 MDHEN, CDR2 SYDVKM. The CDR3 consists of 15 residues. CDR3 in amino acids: CASKRWAGFSYEQYF. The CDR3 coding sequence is TGTGCCAGCAAACGCTGGGCGGGATTTTCCTACGAGCAGTACTTC.

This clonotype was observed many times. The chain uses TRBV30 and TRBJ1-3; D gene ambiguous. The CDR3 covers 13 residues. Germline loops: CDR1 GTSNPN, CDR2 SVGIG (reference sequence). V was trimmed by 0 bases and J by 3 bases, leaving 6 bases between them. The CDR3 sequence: CAWSVGLGNTIYF. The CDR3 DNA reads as TGTGCCTGGAGTGTAGGGCTTGGAAACACCATATATTTT.

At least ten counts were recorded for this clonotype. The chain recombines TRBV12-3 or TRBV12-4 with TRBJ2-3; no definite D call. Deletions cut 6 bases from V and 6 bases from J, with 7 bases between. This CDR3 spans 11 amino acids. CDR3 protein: CASSPPDTQYF. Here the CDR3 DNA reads TGTGCCAGCAGCCCCCCGGATACGCAGTATTTT.

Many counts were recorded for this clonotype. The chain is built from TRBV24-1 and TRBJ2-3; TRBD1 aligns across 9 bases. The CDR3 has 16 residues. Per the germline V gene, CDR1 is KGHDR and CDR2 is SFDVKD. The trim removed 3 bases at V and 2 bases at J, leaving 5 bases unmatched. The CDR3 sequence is CATSDPGQGPTDTQYF. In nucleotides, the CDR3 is TGTGCCACCAGTGATCCGGGACAGGGACCCACAGATACGCAGTATTTT.

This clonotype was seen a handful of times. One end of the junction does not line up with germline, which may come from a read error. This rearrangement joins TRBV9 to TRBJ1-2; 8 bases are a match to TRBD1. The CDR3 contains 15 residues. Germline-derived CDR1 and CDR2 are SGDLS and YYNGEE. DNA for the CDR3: TGTGCCAGCAGCGTCTTACAGGGGGGGACTGGTGGCGACACCTTC. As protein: CASSVLQGGTGGDTF. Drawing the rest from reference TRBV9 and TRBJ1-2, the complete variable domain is DSGVTQTPKHLITATGQRVTLRCSPRSGDLSVYWYQQSLDQGLQFLIQYYNGEERAKGNILERFSAQQFPDLHSELNLSSLELGDSALYFCASSVLQGGTGGDTFGSGTRLTVV.

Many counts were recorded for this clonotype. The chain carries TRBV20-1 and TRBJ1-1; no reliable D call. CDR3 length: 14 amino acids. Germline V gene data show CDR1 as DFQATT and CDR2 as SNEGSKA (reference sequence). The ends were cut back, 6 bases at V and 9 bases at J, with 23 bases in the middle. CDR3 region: CSAPEEHISLKAFF. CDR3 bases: TGCAGTGCCCCCGAAGAACATATTTCCCTGAAAGCTTTCTTT.

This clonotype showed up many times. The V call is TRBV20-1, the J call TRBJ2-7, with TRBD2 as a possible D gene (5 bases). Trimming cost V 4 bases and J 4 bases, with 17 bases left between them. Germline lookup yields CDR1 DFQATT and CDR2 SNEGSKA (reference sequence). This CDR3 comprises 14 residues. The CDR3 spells CSATKGVGGYEQYF. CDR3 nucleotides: TGCAGTGCTACCAAGGGAGTTGGAGGTTACGAGCAGTACTTC.

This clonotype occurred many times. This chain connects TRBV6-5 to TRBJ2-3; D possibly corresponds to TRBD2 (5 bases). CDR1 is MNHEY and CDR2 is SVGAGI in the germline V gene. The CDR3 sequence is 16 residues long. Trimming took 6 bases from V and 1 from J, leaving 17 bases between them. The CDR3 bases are TGTGCCAGCAGAAGGACGGACTTCTGGGGCACAGATACGCAGTATTTT. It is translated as CASRRTDFWGTDTQYF.

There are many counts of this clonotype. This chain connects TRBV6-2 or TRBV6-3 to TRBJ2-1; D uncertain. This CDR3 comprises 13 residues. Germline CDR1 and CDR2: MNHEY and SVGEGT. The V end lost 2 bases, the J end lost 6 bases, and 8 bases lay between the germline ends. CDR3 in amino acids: CASSYQPGNEQFF. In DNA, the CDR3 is TGTGCCAGCAGTTACCAGCCCGGCAATGAGCAGTTCTTC.

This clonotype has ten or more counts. CDR3 bases: TGTGCCAGCAGTTTGTCCGGCGAGGGGACTGAAGCTTTCTTT. This translates into CASSLSGEGTEAFF. The gene calls are TRBV28 and TRBJ1-1; D is possibly TRBD1 (5 bases). The CDR3 loop spans 14 amino acids. Germline values: CDR1 MDHEN, CDR2 SYDVKM. The V end was cut by 3 bases, the J end by 5 bases, with 13 bases between.

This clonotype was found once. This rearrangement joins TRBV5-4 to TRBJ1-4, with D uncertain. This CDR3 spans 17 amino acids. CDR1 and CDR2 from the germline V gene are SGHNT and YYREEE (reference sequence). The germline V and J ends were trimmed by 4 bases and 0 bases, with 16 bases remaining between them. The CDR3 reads CASSQRGSVPTNEKLFF. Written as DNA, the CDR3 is TGTGCCAGCAGCCAGAGAGGATCAGTTCCAACTAATGAAAAACTGTTTTTT.

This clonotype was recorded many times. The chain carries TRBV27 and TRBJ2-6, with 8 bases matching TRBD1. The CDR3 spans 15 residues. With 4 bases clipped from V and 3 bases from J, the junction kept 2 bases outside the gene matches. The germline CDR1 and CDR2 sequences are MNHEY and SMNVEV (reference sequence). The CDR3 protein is CASSSGGYGANVLTF. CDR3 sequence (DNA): TGTGCCAGCAGTTCAGGGGGCTATGGGGCCAACGTCCTGACTTTC.

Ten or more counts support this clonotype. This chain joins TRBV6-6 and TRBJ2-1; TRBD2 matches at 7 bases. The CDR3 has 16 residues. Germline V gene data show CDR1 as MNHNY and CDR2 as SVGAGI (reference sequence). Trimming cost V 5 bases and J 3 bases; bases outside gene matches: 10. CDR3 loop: CASSPLPSGIYNEQFF. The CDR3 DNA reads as TGTGCCAGCAGTCCCCTTCCTAGCGGCATCTACAATGAGCAGTTCTTC.

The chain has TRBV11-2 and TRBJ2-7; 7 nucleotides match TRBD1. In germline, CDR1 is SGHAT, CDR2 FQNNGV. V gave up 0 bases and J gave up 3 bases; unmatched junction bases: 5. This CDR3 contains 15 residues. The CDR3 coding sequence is TGTGCCAGCAGCTTAGAAGGGGGCGTCTACTACGAGCAGTACTTC. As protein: CASSLEGGVYYEQYF.

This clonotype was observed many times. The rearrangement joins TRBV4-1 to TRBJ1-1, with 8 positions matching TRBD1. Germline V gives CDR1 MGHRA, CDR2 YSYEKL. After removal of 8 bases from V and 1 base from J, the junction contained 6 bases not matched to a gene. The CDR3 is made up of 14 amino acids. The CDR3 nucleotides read TGCGCCAGCTCTTGGACAGGGCAGAACACTGAAGCTTTCTTT. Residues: CASSWTGQNTEAFF.

The CDR3 region has the DNA TGCAGTGCTAGAAACCCACTAGGGCTCGAGCAGTACTTC. Protein product: CSARNPLGLEQYF. This chain uses TRBV20-1 with TRBJ2-7, with D perhaps matching TRBD2 (5 bases). The CDR3 loop spans 13 amino acids. Trimming shortened V by 2 bases and J by 6 bases, and 14 bases separated the two germline ends. The V gene's germline CDR1 is DFQATT and CDR2 SNEGSKA (reference sequence).

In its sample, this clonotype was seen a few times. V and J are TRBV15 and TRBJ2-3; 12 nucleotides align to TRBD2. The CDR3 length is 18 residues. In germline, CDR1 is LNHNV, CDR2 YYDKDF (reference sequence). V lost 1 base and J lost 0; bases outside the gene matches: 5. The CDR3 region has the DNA TGTGCCACCAGCAGAGGACTAGCGGGGGCCGCTAGCACAGATACGCAGTATTTT. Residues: CATSRGLAGAASTDTQYF.

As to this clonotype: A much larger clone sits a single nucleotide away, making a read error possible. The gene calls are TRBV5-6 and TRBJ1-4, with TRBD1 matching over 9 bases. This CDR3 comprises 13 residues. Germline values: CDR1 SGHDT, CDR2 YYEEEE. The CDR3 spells CASSSTGGEKRFF. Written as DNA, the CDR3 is TGTGCCAGCAGCTCGACAGGGGGTGAAAAACGGTTTTTT.